This passage covers 29 T cell receptor beta chains from one sample sequenced in a study of post-analysis software for immune sequencing data. Study results and caveats: When patients were compared with controls, 4 or 5 TRBV segments were more frequent, TRBV5-6, TRBV5-1 and TRBV20-1 among them.

Unique molecular identifiers were carried by the TCR beta cDNA libraries. TCRdb analysed the PCR reads with MiXCR anew, one entry per CDR3 protein. The table has under 650,000 distinct CDR3 sequences, 44% seen once. The antigens these receptors bind are not known. The material sequenced was blood. The receptors here all came from a girl aged 10 to 17 with multiple sclerosis.

The rearrangement joins TRBV4-1 to TRBJ2-5, with TRBD2 as a possible D gene (6 bases). Between the trimmed V and J ends, which lost 3 bases and 2 bases, there was a span of 13 bases. Germline loops: CDR1 MGHRA, CDR2 YSYEKL. CDR3 size: 15 residues. The DNA for the CDR3 is TGCGCCAGCAGCCAGGGGACTCAACTTCAAGAGACCCAGTACTTC. This encodes CASSQGTQLQETQYF.

V gene TRBV5-1 combines with J gene TRBJ1-2; no reliable D call. Trimming took 4 bases from V and 4 from J, leaving 11 bases between them. CDR3 length: 13 amino acids. Germline lookup yields CDR1 SGHRS and CDR2 YFSETQ. The CDR3 nucleotides are TGCGCCAGCAGCCGTCGACGGTCCTATGGCTACACCTTC. Encoded protein: CASSRRRSYGYTF.

Only a few counts were recorded for this clonotype. V is TRBV6-1 and J is TRBJ2-7, with D uncertain. Trimming left V 1 base short and J 6 bases short, with 13 bases between. CDR1 is MNHNS and CDR2 is SASEGT in the germline V gene. The CDR3 runs 14 residues. The DNA of the CDR3 is TGTGCCAGCAGTGAAGATTTATATAGGCTCGAGCAGTACTTC. It encodes CASSEDLYRLEQYF.

This chain connects TRBV27 to TRBJ2-1, with unresolved D. V was cut by 5 bases and J by 4 bases, with 3 bases left in between. Germline V gene data show CDR1 as MNHEY and CDR2 as SMNVEV (reference sequence). The CDR3 is 11 residues long. The CDR3 DNA reads TGTGCCAGCAGTAAATACAATGAGCAGTTCTTC. Protein sequence: CASSKYNEQFF.

V and J are TRBV7-2 and TRBJ1-1; D not resolved. The V end lost 0 bases, the J end lost 0 bases, and 14 bases lay between the germline ends. CDR1 is SGHTA, CDR2 FQGNSA, per germline. CDR3 length equals 17 residues. The CDR3: CASSLAPVGRLNTEAFF. The CDR3 nucleotides read TGTGCCAGCAGCTTAGCGCCGGTGGGCCGATTGAACACTGAAGCTTTCTTT.

This clonotype was observed a handful of times. The chain links TRBV6-2 or TRBV6-3 to TRBJ2-5; a possible D gene is TRBD2 (6 bases). CDR1 is MNHEY and CDR2 is SVGEGT in the germline V gene. The CDR3 length is 15 residues. V gave up 0 bases and J gave up 5 bases, with 13 bases separating them. CDR3 nucleotide sequence: TGTGCCAGCAGTTACTCGACCGGCGGGAAGGAGACCCAGTACTTC. Protein sequence: CASSYSTGGKETQYF.

The rearrangement links TRBV6-1 to TRBJ1-4, with D possibly TRBD1 on 5 matching bases. In germline, CDR1 is MNHNS, CDR2 SASEGT. The CDR3 runs 13 residues. Trimming stripped 5 bases from V and 8 bases from J, with 12 bases between. In DNA form, the CDR3 reads TGTGCCAGCAGTTCAGGGATGAGGGAAAAACTGTTTTTT. Its protein product is CASSSGMREKLFF.

The rearrangement uses TRBV29-1 and TRBJ2-1; TRBD2 matches at 9 bases. The CDR3 covers 15 residues. V lost 1 base to trimming and J lost 8 bases; unmatched junction nucleotides: 9. CDR1 and CDR2 from the germline V gene are SQVTM and ANQGSEA. The CDR3 DNA follows: TGCAGCGTTGAAGGTCCTCGCGGGAGGGAGTATGAGCAGTTCTTC. Translating it yields CSVEGPRGREYEQFF.

This clonotype turned up a few times. The chain is built from TRBV2 and TRBJ2-7, with TRBD2 identical over 9 bases. Gene TRBJ2-5 matches the end of the DNA better, so the J call may be wrong. The CDR3 covers 17 residues. The germline gives CDR1 SNHLY, CDR2 FYNNEI. The chain's CDR3 is CASTRTVAREGGKTQYF. The CDR3 DNA reads TGTGCCAGCACCAGGACAGTCGCGCGGGAGGGTGGGAAGACCCAGTACTTC.

The chain links TRBV5-1 to TRBJ2-7, with TRBD1 identical over 7 bases. Germline trimming cut 5 bases from V and 4 bases from J; bases unmatched to any gene: 6. This CDR3 contains 13 residues. Germline V CDR1 and CDR2: SGHRS, YFSETQ. CDR3 DNA: TGCGCCAGCAGAGAGGGGGCAGGGTACGAGCAGTACTTC. Protein: CASREGAGYEQYF.

The CDR3 is CASSLRGNSPLHF. The CDR3 nucleotides are TGTGCCAGCAGTCTCAGGGGGAATTCACCCCTCCACTTT. The chain joins TRBV12-3 or TRBV12-4 to TRBJ1-6; 7 bases line up with TRBD1. CDR3 length: 13 residues. Unmatched junction bases numbered 2, after V lost 5 bases and J lost 7 bases.

V gene TRBV6-5 combines with J gene TRBJ1-5; D call uncertain. The CDR3 has 16 amino acids. Germline-derived CDR1 and CDR2 are MNHEY and SVGAGI. Trimming pared 0 bases from V and 0 bases from J, leaving 9 bases between. Here the CDR3 DNA reads TGTGCCAGCAGTTACTCAGGGCCTTATAGCAATCAGCCCCAGCATTTT. This codes for CASSYSGPYSNQPQHF.

The chain is built from TRBV25-1 and TRBJ2-1, with D possibly being TRBD2 (5 bases). The CDR3 length is 14 residues. Germline CDR1 and CDR2: MGHDK and SYGVNS. V was pared by 0 bases and J by 4 bases, with 7 bases between. The CDR3 reads CASSEYPGYNEQFF. As DNA, the CDR3 is TGTGCCAGCAGTGAATATCCGGGGTACAATGAGCAGTTCTTC.

This chain links TRBV2 with TRBJ1-2; TRBD1 might be the D (5 bases). V was pared by 7 bases and J by 4 bases, with 13 bases between. The CDR3 runs to 13 residues. Germline V CDR1 and CDR2: SNHLY, FYNNEI. The CDR3 region is CASMPGTGYGYTF. CDR3 in DNA: TGTGCCAGCATGCCAGGGACCGGCTATGGCTACACCTTC.

V usage is TRBV6-4 and J usage is TRBJ2-5; D not certain. V lost 0 bases and J lost 1, with 6 bases in between. The germline gives CDR1 MRHNA, CDR2 SNTAGT. This CDR3 is 14 amino acids long. CDR3 amino acids: CASSDSCFQETQYF. In nucleotides, the CDR3 is TGTGCCAGCAGTGACTCATGTTTCCAAGAGACCCAGTACTTC.

The chain uses TRBV29-1 and TRBJ1-4; D is possibly TRBD1 (5 bases). The germline V and J ends were trimmed by 6 bases and 3 bases, with 11 bases remaining between them. Germline CDR1 and CDR2: SQVTM and ANQGSEA. The CDR3 consists of 13 residues. In DNA, the CDR3 is TGCAGCGTGGCGGGACCCTCTAATGAAAAACTGTTTTTT. Residues: CSVAGPSNEKLFF.

The genes are TRBV10-3 and TRBJ2-5; TRBD2 agrees at 8 bases. Trimming at V came to 0 bases and at J to 5 bases, leaving 5 bases not matched to a gene. Germline loops: CDR1 ENHRY, CDR2 SYGVKD. The CDR3 covers 15 residues. CDR3: CAISESAGGGETQYF. CDR3 coding DNA: TGTGCCATCAGTGAGTCGGCGGGGGGAGGTGAGACCCAGTACTTC.

CDR3 nucleotide sequence: TGTGCCAGCAGTCCTGCGGACGAGACCCAGTACTTC. Translated, it gives CASSPADETQYF. The chain is built from TRBV6-2 or TRBV6-3 and TRBJ2-7; D not certain. The assigned J gene may be wrong: the sequence end matches TRBJ2-5 better. Germline CDR1 reads MNHEY; CDR2 reads SVGEGT. CDR3 length: 12 amino acids.

As for this clonotype: Germline and junction disagree at one end, which may indicate a read error. CDR3 sequence reads: CASSLGGPTTNERLFF. As DNA, the CDR3 is TGTGCCAGCAGCTTAGGGGGACCAACAACTAATGAAAGACTGTTTTTT. The rearrangement uses TRBV7-9 and TRBJ1-4, with D perhaps matching TRBD1 (5 bases). CDR3 size: 16 residues. Germline loops: CDR1 SEHNR, CDR2 FQNEAQ (reference sequence).

In this sample, this clonotype turned up a few times. This chain connects TRBV10-3 to TRBJ1-6; possibly TRBD1 for D (5 bases). This CDR3 has 13 amino acids. Trimming cost V 4 bases and J 9 bases, with 10 bases left between them. Germline assignment: CDR1 ENHRY and CDR2 SYGVKD. The CDR3 DNA follows: TGTGCCATCAGTGTGGATGGGGGTTCACCCCTCCACTTT. Translating gives CAISVDGGSPLHF.

The chain combines TRBV9 with TRBJ1-5, with D possibly matching TRBD1 (6 bases). CDR3 length: 15 amino acids. V lost 3 bases, J lost 2 bases, and 12 bases lay in between. Germline loops: CDR1 SGDLS, CDR2 YYNGEE. The DNA for the CDR3 is TGTGCCAGCAGCGCCGGGACAAACGGCAATCAGCCCCAGCATTTT. Protein product: CASSAGTNGNQPQHF.

This clonotype has a handful of counts. The genes are TRBV28 and TRBJ1-1, with D perhaps matching TRBD1 (5 bases). Trimming took 7 bases from V and 4 from J, leaving 13 bases between them. The CDR3 is made up of 13 amino acids. The germline gives CDR1 MDHEN, CDR2 SYDVKM. The CDR3 is CASIRGDGTEAFF. DNA of the CDR3: TGTGCCAGCATTCGGGGGGACGGCACTGAAGCTTTCTTT.

CDR3 in amino acids: CSVVIAGELAYEQYF. CDR3 DNA sequence: TGCAGTGTGGTGATAGCGGGAGAATTGGCCTACGAGCAGTACTTC. The rearrangement joins TRBV20-1 to TRBJ2-7, with 9 bases that match TRBD2. V dropped 7 bases and J dropped 2; count of bases not matched to a gene: 12. The CDR3 length is 15 residues. The germline V gene has CDR1 DFQATT and CDR2 SNEGSKA (reference sequence).

The chain recombines TRBV12-3 or TRBV12-4 with TRBJ2-1; D is perhaps TRBD1 or TRBD2 (7 bases each). CDR3 length: 19 residues. The germline V and J ends were trimmed by 11 bases and 3 bases, with 32 bases remaining between them. Written as DNA, the CDR3 is TGTGCCTCAGGGGGAAGGGAGCGGGACAACCACCTGAACTACAATGAGCAGTTCTTC. It yields the protein CASGGRERDNHLNYNEQFF.

A few counts support this clonotype. The V call is TRBV29-1, the J call TRBJ2-7, with a weak D call TRBD2 (5 bases). CDR1 is SQVTM, CDR2 ANQGSEA, per germline. CDR3 length: 13 residues. The V gene lost 6 bases and the J gene lost 5 bases, with 17 bases spanning the gap. In DNA, the CDR3 is TGCAGCGTCTCAAACTCAGGAGGCGACGAGCAGTACTTC. It specifies CSVSNSGGDEQYF.

CDR3 coding DNA: TGTGCCAGCAGCTCATGGCTGCCCACAGGGACTAGCGGGACCAACTCTCGATCCACAGATACGCAGTATTTT. This codes for CASSSWLPTGTSGTNSRSTDTQYF. The rearrangement links TRBV11-2 to TRBJ2-3; 13 bases align to TRBD2. The CDR3 contains 24 residues. Germline CDR1 is SGHAT and CDR2 is FQNNGV. After removal of 4 bases from V and 2 bases from J, the junction contained 27 bases not matched to a gene.

This sequence joins TRBV6-5 and TRBJ2-3, with a possible D match to TRBD2 (5 bases). CDR1 MNHEY and CDR2 SVGAGI come from the germline V gene. The CDR3 is 14 amino acids. Trimming removed 6 bases at V and 3 bases at J, with 13 bases between. As DNA, the CDR3 is TGTGCCAGCAGCCTCTCATGGACTACAGATACGCAGTATTTT. Its protein product is CASSLSWTTDTQYF.

The chain employs TRBV9 and TRBJ1-2, with a weak D call TRBD1 (5 bases). The CDR3 is made up of 14 amino acids. V shed 3 bases and J shed 4 bases, with 13 bases lying between them. Per the germline V gene, CDR1 is SGDLS and CDR2 is YYNGEE. CDR3 in amino acids: CASSDRDRFYGYTF. As DNA, the CDR3 is TGTGCCAGCAGCGACCGGGACCGCTTCTATGGCTACACCTTC.

The J gene is TRBJ1-2, the V gene TRBV20-1; D not resolved. The CDR3 consists of 12 residues. The germline V gene has CDR1 DFQATT and CDR2 SNEGSKA (reference sequence). Trimming pared 3 bases from V and 5 bases from J, leaving 10 bases between. The CDR3 coding sequence is TGCAGTGCTAGGCCGGGGAATTATGGCTACACCTTC. This gives the protein CSARPGNYGYTF.